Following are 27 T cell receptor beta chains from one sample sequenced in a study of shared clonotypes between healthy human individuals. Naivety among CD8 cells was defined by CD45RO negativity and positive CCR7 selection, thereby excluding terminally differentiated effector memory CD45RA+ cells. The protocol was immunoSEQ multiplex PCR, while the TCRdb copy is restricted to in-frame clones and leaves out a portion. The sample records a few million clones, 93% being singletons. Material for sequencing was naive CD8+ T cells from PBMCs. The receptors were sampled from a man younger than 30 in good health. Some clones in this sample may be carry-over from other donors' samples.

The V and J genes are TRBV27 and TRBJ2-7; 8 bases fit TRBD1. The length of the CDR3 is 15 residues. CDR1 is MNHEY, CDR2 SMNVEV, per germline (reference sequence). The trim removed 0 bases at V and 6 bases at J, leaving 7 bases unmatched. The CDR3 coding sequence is TGTGCCAGCAGTTTATCGCCCCAGGGGGCGGGCGAGCAGTACTTC. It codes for CASSLSPQGAGEQYF.

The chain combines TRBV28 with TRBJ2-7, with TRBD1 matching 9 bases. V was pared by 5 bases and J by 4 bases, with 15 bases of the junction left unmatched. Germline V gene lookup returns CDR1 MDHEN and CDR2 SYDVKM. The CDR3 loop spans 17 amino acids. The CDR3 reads CASSLGPPGTGPYEQYF. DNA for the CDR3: TGTGCCAGCAGTCTCGGACCCCCCGGGACAGGGCCGTACGAGCAGTACTTC.

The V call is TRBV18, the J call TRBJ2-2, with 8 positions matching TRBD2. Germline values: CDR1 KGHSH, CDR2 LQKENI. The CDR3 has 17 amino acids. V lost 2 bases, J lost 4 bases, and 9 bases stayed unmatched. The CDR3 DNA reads TGTGCCAGCTCACCATCCTCGAGCGGGAGTAGCACCGGGGAGCTGTTTTTT. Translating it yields CASSPSSSGSSTGELFF.

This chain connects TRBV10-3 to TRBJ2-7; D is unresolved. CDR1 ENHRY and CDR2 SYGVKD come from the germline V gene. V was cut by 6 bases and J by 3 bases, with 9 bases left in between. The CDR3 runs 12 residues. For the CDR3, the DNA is TGTGCCATCAGCCCTACCGACTACGAGCAGTACTTC. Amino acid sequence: CAISPTDYEQYF.

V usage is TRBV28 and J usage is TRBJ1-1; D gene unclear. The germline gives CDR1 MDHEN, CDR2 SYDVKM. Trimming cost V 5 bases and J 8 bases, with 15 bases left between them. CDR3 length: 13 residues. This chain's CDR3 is CASSPRRDGEAFF. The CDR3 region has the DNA TGTGCCAGCAGTCCCCGTCGTGACGGGGAAGCTTTCTTT.

CDR3: CASSQVAITGGVRTSRWDEQFF. In nucleotides, the CDR3 is TGCGCCAGCAGCCAGGTTGCCATAACAGGGGGCGTAAGGACGTCCAGGTGGGATGAGCAGTTCTTC. This chain joins TRBV4-1 and TRBJ2-1, with 9 bases matching TRBD1. Looked up from germline, CDR1 is MGHRA and CDR2 is YSYEKL. This CDR3 comprises 22 residues. Germline trimming cut 3 bases from V and 8 bases from J; bases unmatched to any gene: 29.

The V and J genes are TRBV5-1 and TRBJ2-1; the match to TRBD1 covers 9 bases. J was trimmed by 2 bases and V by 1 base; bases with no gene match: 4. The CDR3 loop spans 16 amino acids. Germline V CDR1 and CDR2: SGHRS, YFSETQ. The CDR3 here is CASSLTRDRAYNEQFF. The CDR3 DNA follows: TGCGCCAGCAGCTTGACCCGGGACAGGGCCTACAATGAGCAGTTCTTC.

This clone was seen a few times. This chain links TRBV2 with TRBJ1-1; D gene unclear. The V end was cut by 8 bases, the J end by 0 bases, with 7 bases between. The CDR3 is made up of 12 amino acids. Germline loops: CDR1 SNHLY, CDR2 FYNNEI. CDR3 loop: CASPDMNTEAFF. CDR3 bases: TGTGCCAGCCCAGACATGAACACTGAAGCTTTCTTT.

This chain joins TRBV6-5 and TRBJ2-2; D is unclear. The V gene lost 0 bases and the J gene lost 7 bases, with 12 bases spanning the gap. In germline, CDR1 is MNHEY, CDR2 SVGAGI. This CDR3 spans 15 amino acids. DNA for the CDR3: TGTGCCAGCAGTTACTCACGGCCCGTGCACGGGGAGCTGTTTTTT. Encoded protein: CASSYSRPVHGELFF.

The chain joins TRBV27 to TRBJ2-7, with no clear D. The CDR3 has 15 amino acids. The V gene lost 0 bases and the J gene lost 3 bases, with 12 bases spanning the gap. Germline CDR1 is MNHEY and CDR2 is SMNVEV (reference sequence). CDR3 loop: CASSLSHPSDYEQYF. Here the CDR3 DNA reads TGTGCCAGCAGTTTATCCCACCCGTCTGACTACGAGCAGTACTTC.

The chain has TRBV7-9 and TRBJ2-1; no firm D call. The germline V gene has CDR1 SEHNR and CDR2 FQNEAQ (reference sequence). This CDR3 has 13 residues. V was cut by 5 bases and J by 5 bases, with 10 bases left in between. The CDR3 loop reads CASSQGIDNEQFF. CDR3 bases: TGTGCCAGCAGCCAAGGTATCGACAATGAGCAGTTCTTC.

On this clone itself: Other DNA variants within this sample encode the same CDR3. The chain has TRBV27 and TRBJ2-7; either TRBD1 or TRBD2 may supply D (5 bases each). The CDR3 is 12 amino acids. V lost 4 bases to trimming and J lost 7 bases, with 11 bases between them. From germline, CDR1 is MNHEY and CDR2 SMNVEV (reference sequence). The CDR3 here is CASSSTGAEQYF. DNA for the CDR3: TGTGCCAGCAGTTCCACCGGGGCTGAGCAGTACTTC.

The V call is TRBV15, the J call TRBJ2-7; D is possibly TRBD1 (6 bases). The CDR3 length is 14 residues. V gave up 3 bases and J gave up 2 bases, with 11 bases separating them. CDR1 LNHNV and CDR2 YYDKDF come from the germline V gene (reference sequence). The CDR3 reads CATSSDRSAYEQYF. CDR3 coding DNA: TGTGCCACCAGCAGCGACAGGTCCGCCTACGAGCAGTACTTC.

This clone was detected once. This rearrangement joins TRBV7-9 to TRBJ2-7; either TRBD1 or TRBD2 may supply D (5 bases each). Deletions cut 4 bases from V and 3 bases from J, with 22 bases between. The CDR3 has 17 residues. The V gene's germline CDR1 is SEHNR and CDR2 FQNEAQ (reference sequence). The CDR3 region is CASSSPRERGLLYEQYF. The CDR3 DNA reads TGTGCCAGCAGCTCACCCCGGGAAAGGGGCCTCCTCTACGAGCAGTACTTC.

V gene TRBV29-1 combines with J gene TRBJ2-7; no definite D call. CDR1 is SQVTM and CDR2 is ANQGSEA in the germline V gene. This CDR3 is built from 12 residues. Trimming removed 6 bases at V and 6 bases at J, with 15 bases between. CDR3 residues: CSVLTASGEQYF. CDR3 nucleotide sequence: TGCAGCGTGCTTACTGCTTCCGGCGAGCAGTACTTC.

CDR3 residues: CASSSGTEQYF. CDR3 DNA sequence: TGTGCCAGTAGTAGCGGGACAGAGCAGTACTTC. This chain connects TRBV19 to TRBJ2-7; either TRBD1 or TRBD2 may supply D (6 bases each). The V gene's germline CDR1 is LNHDA and CDR2 SQIVND (reference sequence). The CDR3 runs 11 residues. Trimming took 4 bases from V and 7 from J, leaving 8 bases between them.

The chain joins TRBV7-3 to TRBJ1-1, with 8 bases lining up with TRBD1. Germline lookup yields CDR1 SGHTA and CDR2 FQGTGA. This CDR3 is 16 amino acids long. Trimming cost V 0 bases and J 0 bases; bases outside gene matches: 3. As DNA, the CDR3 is TGTGCCAGCAGCTTAACAGCAGGGGGCATGAACACTGAAGCTTTCTTT. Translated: CASSLTAGGMNTEAFF.

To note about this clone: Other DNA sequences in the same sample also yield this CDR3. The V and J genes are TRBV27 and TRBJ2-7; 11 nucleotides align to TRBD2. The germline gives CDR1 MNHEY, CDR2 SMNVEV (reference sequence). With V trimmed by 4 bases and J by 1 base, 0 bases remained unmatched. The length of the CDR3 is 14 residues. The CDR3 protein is CASSWTSGSYEQYF. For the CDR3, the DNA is TGTGCCAGCAGTTGGACTAGCGGGTCCTACGAGCAGTACTTC.

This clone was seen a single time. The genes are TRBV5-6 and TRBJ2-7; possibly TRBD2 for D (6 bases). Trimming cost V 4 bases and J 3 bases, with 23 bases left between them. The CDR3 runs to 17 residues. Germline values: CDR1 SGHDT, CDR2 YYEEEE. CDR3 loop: CASSPQWAGPAYYEQYF. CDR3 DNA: TGTGCCAGCAGCCCTCAATGGGCGGGACCAGCTTACTACGAGCAGTACTTC.

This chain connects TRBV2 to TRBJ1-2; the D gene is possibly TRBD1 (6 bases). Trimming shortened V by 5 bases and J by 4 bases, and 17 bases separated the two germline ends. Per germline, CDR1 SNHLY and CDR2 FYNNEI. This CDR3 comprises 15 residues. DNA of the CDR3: TGTGCCAGCAGTAAGCGGAACAGGGAAGGCTATGGCTACACCTTC. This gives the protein CASSKRNREGYGYTF.

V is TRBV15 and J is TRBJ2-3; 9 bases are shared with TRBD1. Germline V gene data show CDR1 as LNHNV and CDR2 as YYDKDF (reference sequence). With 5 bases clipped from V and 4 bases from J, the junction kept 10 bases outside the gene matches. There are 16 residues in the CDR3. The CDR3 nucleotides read TGTGCCACCAGCGGACACCGGGACAGGGAGGCAGATACGCAGTATTTT. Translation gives CATSGHRDREADTQYF.

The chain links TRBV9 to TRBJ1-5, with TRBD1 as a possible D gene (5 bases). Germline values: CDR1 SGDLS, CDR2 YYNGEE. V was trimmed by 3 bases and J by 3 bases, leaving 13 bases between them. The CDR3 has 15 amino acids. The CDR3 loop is CASSASGGVNQPQHF. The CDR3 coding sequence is TGTGCCAGCAGCGCGTCGGGGGGAGTCAATCAGCCCCAGCATTTT.

In DNA form, the CDR3 reads TGTGCCAGCAGTGAACGGGCAAACGGGAACTATGGCTACACCTTC. This encodes CASSERANGNYGYTF. The J gene is TRBJ1-2, the V gene TRBV2; D is unclear. The CDR3 length is 15 residues. V lost 2 bases and J 2 bases, leaving 12 bases between the germline ends. Looked up from germline, CDR1 is SNHLY and CDR2 is FYNNEI.

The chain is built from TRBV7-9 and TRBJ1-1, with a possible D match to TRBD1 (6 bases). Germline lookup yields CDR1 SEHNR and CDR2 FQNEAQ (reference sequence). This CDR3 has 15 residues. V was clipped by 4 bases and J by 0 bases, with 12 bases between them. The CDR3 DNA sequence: TGTGCCAGCAGCTACACTGGACAGTTGAACACTGAAGCTTTCTTT. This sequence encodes CASSYTGQLNTEAFF.

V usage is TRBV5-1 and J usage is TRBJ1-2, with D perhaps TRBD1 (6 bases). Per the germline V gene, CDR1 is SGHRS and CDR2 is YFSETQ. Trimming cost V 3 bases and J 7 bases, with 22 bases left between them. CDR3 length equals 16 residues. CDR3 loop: CASSSNGGPEGGGYTF. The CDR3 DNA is TGCGCCAGCAGCTCGAACGGGGGGCCGGAGGGTGGTGGCTACACCTTC.

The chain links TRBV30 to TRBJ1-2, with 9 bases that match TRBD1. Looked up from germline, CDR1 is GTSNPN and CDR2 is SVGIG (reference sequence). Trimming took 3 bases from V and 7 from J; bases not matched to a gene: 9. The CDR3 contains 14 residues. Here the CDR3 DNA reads TGTGCCTGGAGACTACCGGGACAGGGACGTGGCTACACCTTC. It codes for CAWRLPGQGRGYTF.

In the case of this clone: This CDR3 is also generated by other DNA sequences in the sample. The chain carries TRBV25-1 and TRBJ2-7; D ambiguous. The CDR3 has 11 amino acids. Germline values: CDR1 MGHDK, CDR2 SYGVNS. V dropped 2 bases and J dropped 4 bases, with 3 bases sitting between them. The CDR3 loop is CASSEGYEQYF. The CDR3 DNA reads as TGTGCCAGCAGTGAAGGATACGAGCAGTACTTC.